This T cell receptor (beta chain) was obtained from a study of identical twins. General observations from the study: The abundant beta clonotypes from cord blood had fewer insertions, and memory repertoires had none of this. Weaker excess twin sharing was seen among beta out-of-frame sequences.

In its sample, this clonotype was seen a few times. Its target is not known. MiXCR was run by TCRdb on the 5' RACE reads, yielding one entry per CDR3 protein. Seen here are fewer than 450,000 distinct CDR3 sequences, about 10% observed once, and the top ten hold 8% to 9.5%. Per the germline V gene, CDR1 is SGDLS and CDR2 is YYNGEE. The CDR3 contains 14 residues. With V trimmed by 4 bases and J by 6 bases, 7 bases remained unmatched. The receptor comes from a woman aged 50 to 60 in good health. The chain employs TRBV9 and TRBJ2-1, with TRBD2 matching 7 bases. The sequencing input was naive T cells sorted from blood. The CDR3 is CASSRGGLGNEQFF. The CDR3, as DNA: TGTGCCAGCAGCCGCGGGGGTTTGGGCAATGAGCAGTTCTTC.